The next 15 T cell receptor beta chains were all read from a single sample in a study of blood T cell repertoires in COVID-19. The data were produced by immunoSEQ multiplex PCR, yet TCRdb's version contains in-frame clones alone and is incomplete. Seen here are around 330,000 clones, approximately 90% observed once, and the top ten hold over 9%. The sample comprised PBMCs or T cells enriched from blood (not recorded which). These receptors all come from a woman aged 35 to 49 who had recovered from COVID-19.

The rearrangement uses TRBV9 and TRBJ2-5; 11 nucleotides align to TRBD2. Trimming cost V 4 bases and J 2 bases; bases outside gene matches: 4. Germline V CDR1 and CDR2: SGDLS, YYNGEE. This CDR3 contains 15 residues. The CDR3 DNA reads TGTGCCAGCAGCCTCGGGACTAGCGGACAAGAGACCCAGTACTTC. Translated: CASSLGTSGQETQYF.

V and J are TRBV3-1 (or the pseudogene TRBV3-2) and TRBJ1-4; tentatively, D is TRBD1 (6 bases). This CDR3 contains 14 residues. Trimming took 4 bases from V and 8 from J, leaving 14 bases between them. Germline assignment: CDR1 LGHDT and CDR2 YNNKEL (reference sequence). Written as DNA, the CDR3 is TGTGCCAGCAGCCCGCGGGGGGGGCACGAAAAACTGTTTTTT. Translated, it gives CASSPRGGHEKLFF.

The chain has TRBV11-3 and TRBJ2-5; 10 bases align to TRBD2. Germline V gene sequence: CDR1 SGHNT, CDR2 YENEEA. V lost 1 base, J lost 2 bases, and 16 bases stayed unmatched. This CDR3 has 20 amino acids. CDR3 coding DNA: TGTGCCAGCAGCTTAGCTCCCTGGCGGTTAGCGGGGGGAGATCAAGAGACCCAGTACTTC. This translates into CASSLAPWRLAGGDQETQYF. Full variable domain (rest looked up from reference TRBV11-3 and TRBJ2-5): EAGVVQSPRYKIIEKKQPVAFWCNPISGHNTLYWYLQNLGQGPELLIRYENEEAVDDSQLPKDRFSAERLKGVDSTLKIQPAELGDSAVYLCASSLAPWRLAGGDQETQYFGPGTRLLVL.

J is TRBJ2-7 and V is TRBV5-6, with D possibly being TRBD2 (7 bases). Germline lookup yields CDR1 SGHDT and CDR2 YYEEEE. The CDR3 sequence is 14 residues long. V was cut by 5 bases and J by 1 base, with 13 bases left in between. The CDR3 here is CASRPRGQSYEQYF. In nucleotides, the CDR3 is TGTGCCAGCAGACCGCGGGGGCAATCCTACGAGCAGTACTTC.

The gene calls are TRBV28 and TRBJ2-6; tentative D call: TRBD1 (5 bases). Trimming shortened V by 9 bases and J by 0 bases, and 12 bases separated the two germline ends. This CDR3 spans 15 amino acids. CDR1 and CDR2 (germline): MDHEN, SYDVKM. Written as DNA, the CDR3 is TGTGCCAGTGCCTCAGGGCGCTCTGGGGCCAACGTCCTGACTTTC. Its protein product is CASASGRSGANVLTF.

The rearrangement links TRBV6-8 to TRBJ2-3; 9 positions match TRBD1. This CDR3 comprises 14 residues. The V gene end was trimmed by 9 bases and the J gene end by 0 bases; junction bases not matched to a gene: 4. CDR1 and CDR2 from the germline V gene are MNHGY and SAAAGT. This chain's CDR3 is CASLTGGSTDTQYF. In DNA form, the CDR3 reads TGTGCCAGTTTGACAGGGGGAAGCACAGATACGCAGTATTTT.

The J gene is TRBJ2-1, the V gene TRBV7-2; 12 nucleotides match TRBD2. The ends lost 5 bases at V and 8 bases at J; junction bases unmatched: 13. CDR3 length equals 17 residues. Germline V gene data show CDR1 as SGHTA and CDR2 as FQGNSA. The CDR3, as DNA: TGTGCCAGCAGCCCGCGGGATACTAGCGGGGGGCGGGATGAGCAGTTCTTC. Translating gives CASSPRDTSGGRDEQFF.

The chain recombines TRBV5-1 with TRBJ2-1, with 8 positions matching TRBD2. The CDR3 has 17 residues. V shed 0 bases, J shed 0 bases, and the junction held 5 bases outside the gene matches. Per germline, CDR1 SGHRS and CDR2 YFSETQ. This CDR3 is CASSLVSGVGSYNEQFF. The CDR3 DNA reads TGCGCCAGCAGCTTGGTTAGCGGGGTGGGCTCCTACAATGAGCAGTTCTTC.

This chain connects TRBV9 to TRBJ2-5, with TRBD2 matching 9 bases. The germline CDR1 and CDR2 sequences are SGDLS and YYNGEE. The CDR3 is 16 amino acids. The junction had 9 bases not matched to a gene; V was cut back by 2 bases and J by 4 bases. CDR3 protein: CASSVGNSGSGETQYF. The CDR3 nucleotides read TGTGCCAGCAGCGTCGGGAATAGCGGGAGCGGAGAGACCCAGTACTTC.

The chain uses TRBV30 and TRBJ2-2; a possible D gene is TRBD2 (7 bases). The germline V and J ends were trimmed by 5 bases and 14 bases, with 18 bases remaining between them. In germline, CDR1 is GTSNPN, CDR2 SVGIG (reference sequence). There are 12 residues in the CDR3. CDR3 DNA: TGTGCCTGGTCGGAGGGGGGGGAATTCCTGTTTTTT. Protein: CAWSEGGEFLFF.

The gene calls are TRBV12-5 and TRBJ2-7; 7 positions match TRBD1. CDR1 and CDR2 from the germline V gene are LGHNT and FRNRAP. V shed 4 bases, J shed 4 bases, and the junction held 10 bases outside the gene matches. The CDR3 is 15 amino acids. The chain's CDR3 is CASGSRTGRGYEQYF. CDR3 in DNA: TGTGCTAGTGGTTCCCGGACAGGAAGGGGATACGAGCAGTACTTC.

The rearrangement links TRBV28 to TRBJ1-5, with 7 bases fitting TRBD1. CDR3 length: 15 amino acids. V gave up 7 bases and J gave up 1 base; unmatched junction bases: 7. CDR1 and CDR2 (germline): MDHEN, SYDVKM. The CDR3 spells CASTRGGESNQPQHF. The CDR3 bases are TGTGCCAGCACCCGAGGGGGCGAGAGCAATCAGCCCCAGCATTTT.

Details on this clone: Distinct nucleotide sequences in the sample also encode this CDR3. The CDR3 loop reads CASSPGHSNQPQHF. Here the CDR3 DNA reads TGCGCCAGCAGCCCTGGCCATAGCAATCAGCCCCAGCATTTT. The rearrangement joins TRBV4-1 to TRBJ1-5; D is unclear. This CDR3 is 14 amino acids long. Germline V gene lookup returns CDR1 MGHRA and CDR2 YSYEKL. Trimming left V 4 bases short and J 0 bases short, with 7 bases between.

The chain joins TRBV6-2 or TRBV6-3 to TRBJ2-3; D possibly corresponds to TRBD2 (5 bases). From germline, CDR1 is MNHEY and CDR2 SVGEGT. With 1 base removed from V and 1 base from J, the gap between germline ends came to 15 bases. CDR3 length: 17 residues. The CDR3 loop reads CASSYWSSQDRTDTQYF. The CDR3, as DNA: TGTGCCAGCAGTTACTGGTCTAGCCAAGACCGCACAGATACGCAGTATTTT.

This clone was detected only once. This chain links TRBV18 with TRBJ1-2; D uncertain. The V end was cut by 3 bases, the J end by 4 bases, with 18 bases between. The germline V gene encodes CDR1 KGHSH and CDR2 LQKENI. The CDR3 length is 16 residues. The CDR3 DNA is TGTGCCAGCTCACCGCCTGGGGTCGGGGAGATCTATGGCTACACCTTC. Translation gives CASSPPGVGEIYGYTF.